This TCR beta chain is drawn from a study of tumor and adjacent non-tumor tissue in lung cancer. The overall study: The patients, approximately nine men and a few women, were about 30 to 85 with stage I to III disease.

Many counts were recorded for this clonotype. The conserved final phenylalanine or tryptophan is absent from the CDR3, which likely points to a read error. Because the CDR3's place on the DNA is in doubt, the DNA is left out and the CDR3 is given as listed by TCRdb. This sample's RNA came from whole unsorted tissue. Three rounds of nested PCR, following a modified ARM-PCR protocol, produced the TCRbeta library. TCRdb reanalysed the multiplex PCR reads using MiXCR and keeps one entry per CDR3 protein. The data show roughly 70,000 distinct CDR3 sequences, with 73% seen just once and 25% to 30% held by the top ten. The CDR3 has 15 amino acids, counting both end residues. Germline V gene data show CDR1 as MNHEY and CDR2 as SVGAGI.

Sequencing input: lung tumor tissue. This receptor was taken from a man in his 60s with non-small cell lung cancer. V is TRBV6-5 and J is TRBJ2-7; the table names TRBD2, a call not compared with the DNA. Here the CDR3 reads CASSYSRRETDEQHS.